This T cell receptor beta chain emerged from a study of CD8 T cells in ankylosing spondylitis. V lost 5 bases, J lost 0 bases, and 5 bases stayed unmatched. The CDR3 sequence is 14 residues long. CDR1 is DFQATT and CDR2 is SNEGSKA in the germline V gene (reference sequence). Study observations and caveats: Disease-linked clones were reportedly significantly enriched in matched ankylosing spondylitis synovial fluid. Made up of eight highly homologous variants, a TCR beta motif appeared characteristic of ankylosing spondylitis blood.

Generation of TCR beta libraries employed quantitative 5'-RACE incorporating molecular barcodes. TCRdb re-called the 5' RACE reads with MiXCR, one entry per CDR3 protein. This table holds fewer than 650,000 distinct CDR3 sequences, over 9.5% found once. In the case of this clonotype: What it binds is unknown.

This sequence joins TRBV20-1 and TRBJ2-3, with TRBD2 matching 7 bases. The sequenced material came from blood, either unsorted or a sorted T cell fraction (not recorded which). This clonotype was obtained from a male donor with ankylosing spondylitis. CDR3 nucleotide sequence: TGCAGTGCTTCGACTAGCAGCAGCACAGATACGCAGTATTTT. Its translation: CSASTSSSTDTQYF.